This TCR beta chain was recovered during a study of human T cells and chemical hapten exposure. Across the study: Across its roughly 25 weeks, the study gave patients weekly diphenylcyclopropenone doses to the scalp. Whole-study results and caveats: After DPC sensitization, TCRs above 1 in 1000 frequency showed no change.

The sample's time point: patch test 2, 6 weeks after DPC sensitization. The treatment was: therapeutic diphenylcyclopropenone sensitization with weekly scalp DPC. The authors extracted total RNA from unfractionated whole blood. One entry per CDR3 protein, called by TCRdb with MiXCR from the RACE reads. The table shows around 82,000 distinct CDR3 sequences, with less than 8.5% occurring only once. There are many counts of this clonotype. The antigen remains undetermined. Trimming stripped 5 bases from V and 0 bases from J, with 20 bases between. The CDR3 consists of 18 residues. CDR1 and CDR2 from the germline V gene are SGHVS and FQNEAQ.

This chain uses TRBV7-8 with TRBJ1-5, with D hard to call. Material: whole blood, obtained in connection with sensitization to the hapten diphenylcyclopropenone (DPC). This clonotype was sampled from a woman aged 25-40 years with alopecia areata. Some clones in this sample may be carry-over from other donors' samples. The CDR3 sequence: CASSINSGPAISNQPQHF. DNA of the CDR3: TGTGCCAGCAGCATCAATAGCGGGCCAGCAATTAGCAATCAGCCCCAGCATTTT.